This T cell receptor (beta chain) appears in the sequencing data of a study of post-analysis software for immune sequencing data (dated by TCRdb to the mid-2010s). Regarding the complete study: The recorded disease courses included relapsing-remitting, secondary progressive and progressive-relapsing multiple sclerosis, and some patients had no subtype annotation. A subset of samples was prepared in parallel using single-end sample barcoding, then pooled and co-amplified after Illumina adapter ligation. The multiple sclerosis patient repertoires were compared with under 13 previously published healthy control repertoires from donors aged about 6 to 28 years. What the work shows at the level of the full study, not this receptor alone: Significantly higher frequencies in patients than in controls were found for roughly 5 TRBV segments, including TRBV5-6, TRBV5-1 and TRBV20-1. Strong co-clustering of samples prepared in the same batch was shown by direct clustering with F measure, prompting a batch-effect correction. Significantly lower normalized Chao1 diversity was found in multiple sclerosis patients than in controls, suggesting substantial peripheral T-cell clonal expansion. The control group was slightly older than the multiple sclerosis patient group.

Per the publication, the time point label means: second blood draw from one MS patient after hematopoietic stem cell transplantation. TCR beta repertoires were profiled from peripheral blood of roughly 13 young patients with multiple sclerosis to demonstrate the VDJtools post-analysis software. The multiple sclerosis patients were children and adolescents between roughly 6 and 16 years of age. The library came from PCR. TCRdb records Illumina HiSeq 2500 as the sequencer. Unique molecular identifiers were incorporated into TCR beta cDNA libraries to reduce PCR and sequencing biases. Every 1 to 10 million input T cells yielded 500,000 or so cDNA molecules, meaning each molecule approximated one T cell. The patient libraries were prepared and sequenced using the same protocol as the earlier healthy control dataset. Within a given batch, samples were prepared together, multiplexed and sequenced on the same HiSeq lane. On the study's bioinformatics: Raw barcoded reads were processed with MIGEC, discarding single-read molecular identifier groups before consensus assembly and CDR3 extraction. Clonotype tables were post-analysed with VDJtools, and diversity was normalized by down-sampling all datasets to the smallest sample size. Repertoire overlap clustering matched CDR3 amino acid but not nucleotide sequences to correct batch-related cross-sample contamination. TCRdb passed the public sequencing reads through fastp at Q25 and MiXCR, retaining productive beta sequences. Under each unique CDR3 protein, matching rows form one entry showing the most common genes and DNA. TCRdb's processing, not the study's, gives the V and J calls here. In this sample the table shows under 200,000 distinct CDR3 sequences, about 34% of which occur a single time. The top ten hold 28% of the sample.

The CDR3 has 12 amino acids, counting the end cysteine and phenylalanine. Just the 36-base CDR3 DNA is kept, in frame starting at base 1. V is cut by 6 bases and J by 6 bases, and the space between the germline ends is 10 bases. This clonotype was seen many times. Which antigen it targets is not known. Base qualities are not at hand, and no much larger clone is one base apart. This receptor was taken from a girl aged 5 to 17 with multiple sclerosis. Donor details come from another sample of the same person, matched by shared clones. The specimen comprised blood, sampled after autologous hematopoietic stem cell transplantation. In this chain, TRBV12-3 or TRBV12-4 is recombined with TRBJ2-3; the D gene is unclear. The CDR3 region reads CASSPASDTQYF. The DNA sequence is TGTGCCAGCAGCCCCGCTTCGGATACGCAGTATTTT.